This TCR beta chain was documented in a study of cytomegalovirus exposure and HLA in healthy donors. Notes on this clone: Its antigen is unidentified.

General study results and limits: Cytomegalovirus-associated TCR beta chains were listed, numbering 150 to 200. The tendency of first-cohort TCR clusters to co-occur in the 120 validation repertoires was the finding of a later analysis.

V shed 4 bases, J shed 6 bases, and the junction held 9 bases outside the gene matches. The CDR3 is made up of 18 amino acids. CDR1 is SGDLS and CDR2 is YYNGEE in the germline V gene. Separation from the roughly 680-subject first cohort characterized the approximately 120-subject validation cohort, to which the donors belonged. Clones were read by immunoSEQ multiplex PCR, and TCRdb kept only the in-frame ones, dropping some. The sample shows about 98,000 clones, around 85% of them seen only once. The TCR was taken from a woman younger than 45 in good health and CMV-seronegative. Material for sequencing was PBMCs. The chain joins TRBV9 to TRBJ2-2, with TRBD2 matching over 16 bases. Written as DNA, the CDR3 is TGTGCCAGCAGCCTCCCCGCCGGGACTAGCGGGAGGGCCGGGGAGCTGTTTTTT. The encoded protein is CASSLPAGTSGRAGELFF.